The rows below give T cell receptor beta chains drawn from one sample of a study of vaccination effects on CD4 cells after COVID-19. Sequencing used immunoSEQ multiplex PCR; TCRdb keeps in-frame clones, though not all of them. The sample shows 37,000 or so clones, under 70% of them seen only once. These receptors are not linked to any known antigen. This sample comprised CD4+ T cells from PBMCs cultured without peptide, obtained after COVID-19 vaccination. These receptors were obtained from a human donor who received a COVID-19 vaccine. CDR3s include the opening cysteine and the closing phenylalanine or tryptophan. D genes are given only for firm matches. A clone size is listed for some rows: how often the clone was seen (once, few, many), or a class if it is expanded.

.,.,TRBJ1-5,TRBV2,CASRQRDGSNQPQHF,TGTGCCAGCAGACAACGGGACGGTAGCAATCAGCCCCAGCATTTT
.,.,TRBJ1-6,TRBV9,CASSVGSVQGSPSPLHF,TGTGCCAGCAGCGTAGGGTCGGTACAGGGTAGTCCCTCACCCCTCCACTTT
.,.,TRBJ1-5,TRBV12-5,CASGLGASRTGQPQHF,TGTGCTAGTGGTTTGGGTGCTTCGAGGACCGGTCAGCCCCAGCATTTT
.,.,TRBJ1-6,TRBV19,CASSRPGSDSPLHF,TGTGCCAGTAGCAGGCCAGGGAGTGATTCACCCCTCCACTTT
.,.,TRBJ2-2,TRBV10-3,CAISELSGTGELFF,TGTGCCATCAGTGAACTTTCAGGCACCGGGGAGCTGTTTTTT
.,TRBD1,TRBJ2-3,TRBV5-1,CASSSTTGQGTDTQYF,TGCGCCAGCAGCTCGACCACGGGACAGGGCACAGATACGCAGTATTTT
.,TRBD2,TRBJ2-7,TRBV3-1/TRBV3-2,CASSPGEGGLAVSTSYEQYF,TGTGCCAGCAGCCCAGGGGAGGGTGGACTAGCGGTATCAACCTCATACGAGCAGTACTTC
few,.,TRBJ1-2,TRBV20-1,CSATGVYGYTF,TGCAGTGCTACAGGGGTCTATGGCTACACCTTC
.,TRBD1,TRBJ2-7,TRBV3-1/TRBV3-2,CASSPQGQSYEQYF,TGTGCCAGCAGCCCTCAGGGACAGTCCTACGAGCAGTACTTC
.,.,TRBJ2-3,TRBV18,CASSPKYVQTDTQYF,TGTGCCAGCTCACCAAAGTATGTTCAGACAGATACGCAGTATTTT
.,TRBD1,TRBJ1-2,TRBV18,CASSPQRDRGYTF,TGTGCCAGCTCTCCTCAACGGGACAGGGGCTACACCTTC
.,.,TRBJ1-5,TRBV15,CATSRATDQPQHF,TGTGCCACCAGCAGAGCCACGGATCAGCCCCAGCATTTT
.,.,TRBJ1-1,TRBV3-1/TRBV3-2,CASSLRAGEAFF,TGTGCCAGCAGCCTCAGGGCAGGGGAAGCTTTCTTT
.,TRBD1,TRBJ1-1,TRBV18,CASSPRTGENTEAFF,TGTGCCAGCTCACCGCGGACAGGGGAAAACACTGAAGCTTTCTTT
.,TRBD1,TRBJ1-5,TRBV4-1,CASSQVGQGGGNQPQHF,TGCGCCAGCAGCCAAGTGGGACAGGGGGGTGGCAATCAGCCCCAGCATTTT
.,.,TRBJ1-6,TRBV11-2,CASSLFQDNSPLHF,TGTGCCAGCAGCTTATTCCAGGATAATTCACCCCTCCACTTT
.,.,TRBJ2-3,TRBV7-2,CASSSMTSMAPQYF,TGTGCCAGCAGCTCCATGACTAGTATGGCTCCGCAGTATTTT
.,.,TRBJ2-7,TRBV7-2,CASSLAQGGSYEQYF,TGTGCCAGCAGCTTAGCCCAGGGTGGGTCCTACGAGCAGTACTTC
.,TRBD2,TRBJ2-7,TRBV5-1,CASSLGSGSYEQYF,TGCGCCAGCAGCTTAGGTAGCGGGAGCTACGAGCAGTACTTC
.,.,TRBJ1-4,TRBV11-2,CASSPLNGPSRLFF,TGTGCCAGCAGCCCCCTTAACGGACCATCCCGACTGTTTTTT